The clone carrying this T cell receptor beta chain was seen only a few times. What it recognizes is unknown. A read error may be the cause here, since a much bigger clone is one base away. The identical CDR3 is also encoded by other nucleotide sequences in the sample. Clones were read by immunoSEQ multiplex PCR, and TCRdb kept only the in-frame ones, dropping some. This repertoire shows about 9,300 clones, roughly 60% found once; its top ten account for roughly 16%. The V and J ends lost 0 bases and 6 bases respectively, with 10 bases between them. CDR3 length: 14 residues. Germline lookup yields CDR1 SGDLS and CDR2 YYNGEE. The record originates from a study of radiation and T cells in renal cell carcinoma. Study findings and constraints: Only small tumor regions of roughly 1 g were sampled. Dominant CDR3 motifs were more common in irradiated tumors than controls.

Noted treatment: 15 Gy SBRT to primary tumor, nephrectomy 4 weeks later. Nephrectomy followed 15 Gy stereotactic body radiation by 4 weeks. This chain joins TRBV9 and TRBJ1-5; D might be TRBD1 (5 bases). Here the sequenced sample was tumor tissue, taken from a patient whose treatment included radiotherapy and nephrectomy. The clonotype comes from a woman aged 50 to 65 with renal cell carcinoma. CDR3 residues: CASSVDGAGQPQHF. CDR3 in DNA: TGTGCCAGCAGCGTAGACGGGGCAGGTCAGCCCCAGCATTTT.